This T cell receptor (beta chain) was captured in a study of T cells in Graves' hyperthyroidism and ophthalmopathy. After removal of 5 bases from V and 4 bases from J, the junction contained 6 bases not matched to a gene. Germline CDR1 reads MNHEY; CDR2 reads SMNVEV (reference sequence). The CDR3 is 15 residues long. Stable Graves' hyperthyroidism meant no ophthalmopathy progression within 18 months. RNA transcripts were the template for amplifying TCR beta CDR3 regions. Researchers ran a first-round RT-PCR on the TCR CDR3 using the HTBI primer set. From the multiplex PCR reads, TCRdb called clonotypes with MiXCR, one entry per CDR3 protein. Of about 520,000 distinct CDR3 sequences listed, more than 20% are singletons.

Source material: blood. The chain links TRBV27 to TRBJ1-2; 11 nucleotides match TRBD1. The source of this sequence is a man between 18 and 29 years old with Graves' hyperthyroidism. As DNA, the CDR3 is TGTGCCAGCAGTCCCTACGGACAGGGGGCCTATGGCTACACCTTC. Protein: CASSPYGQGAYGYTF.